These 23 T cell receptor beta chains share one sample of origin, sequenced in a study of cytotoxic CD8 clonotypes in ibrutinib-treated CLL. Repertoires were generated with immunoSEQ multiplex PCR, while TCRdb's copy carries only in-frame clones and drops some. This sample yields about 60,000 clones, of which 56% are seen a single time; roughly 20% belongs to the top ten. The sequences come from PBMCs, collected after 24 months of ibrutinib treatment. The source of these receptors is a human donor with chronic lymphocytic leukemia.

The chain is built from TRBV28 and TRBJ2-2, with 8 bases matching TRBD1. The junction had 9 bases not matched to a gene; V was cut back by 5 bases and J by 4 bases. CDR1 MDHEN and CDR2 SYDVKM come from the germline V gene. The CDR3 is 16 amino acids. The CDR3 sequence is CASSLITGGLTGELFF. The CDR3 DNA follows: TGTGCCAGCAGTCTTATTACAGGGGGACTCACCGGGGAGCTGTTTTTT.

The chain is built from TRBV2 and TRBJ2-1; D is undetermined. The V end lost 8 bases, the J end lost 5 bases, and 10 bases lay between the germline ends. Germline-derived CDR1 and CDR2 are SNHLY and FYNNEI. This CDR3 is built from 12 residues. The chain's CDR3 is CASGSMHNEQFF. The CDR3 coding sequence is TGTGCCAGCGGGTCCATGCACAATGAGCAGTTCTTC.

The gene calls are TRBV11-3 and TRBJ2-1, with TRBD2 as a possible D gene (6 bases). CDR1 and CDR2 from the germline V gene are SGHNT and YENEEA. V dropped 6 bases and J dropped 5 bases, with 8 bases sitting between them. The CDR3 spans 12 residues. CDR3 sequence reads: CASSRTNNEQFF. The CDR3 DNA sequence: TGTGCCAGCAGTCGGACTAACAATGAGCAGTTCTTC.

This clone was seen many times. The V gene is TRBV2, the J gene TRBJ2-2, with 7 bases identical to TRBD2. The V gene's germline CDR1 is SNHLY and CDR2 FYNNEI. The CDR3 has 15 amino acids. V lost 10 bases, J lost 4 bases, and 12 bases stayed unmatched. CDR3 residues: CATQSLGGSTGELFF. The CDR3 DNA follows: TGTGCCACCCAATCCCTCGGGGGGAGCACCGGGGAGCTGTTTTTT.

J is TRBJ2-3 and V is TRBV7-2; 10 nucleotides match TRBD2. CDR3 length equals 15 residues. CDR1 is SGHTA, CDR2 FQGNSA, per germline. J gave up 5 bases and V 2 bases, and 4 bases lay outside the gene matches. The CDR3 protein is CASSLILAGRDTQYF. The CDR3 DNA reads as TGTGCCAGCAGCTTAATACTAGCGGGGAGAGATACGCAGTATTTT.

This clone was observed a handful of times. The chain links TRBV6-6 to TRBJ2-7; 8 positions match TRBD2. J was trimmed by 2 bases and V by 6 bases; bases with no gene match: 0. CDR1 and CDR2 (germline): MNHNY, SVGAGI (reference sequence). The CDR3 contains 12 residues. The CDR3 DNA reads as TGTGCCAGCAGCGGGGGGGCCTACGAGCAGTACGTC. This encodes CASSGGAYEQYV.

This sequence joins TRBV7-2 and TRBJ2-3; no clear D. Germline CDR1 SGHTA, CDR2 FQGNSA. This CDR3 is built from 12 residues. The V end was cut by 7 bases, the J end by 2 bases, with 7 bases between. For the CDR3, the DNA is TGTGCCAGCAAGCTGGACACAGATACGCAGTATTTT. It yields the protein CASKLDTDTQYF.

This clone was detected many times. This CDR3 is CASSPTDFLGGYEQYF. As DNA, the CDR3 is TGCGCCAGCAGCCCTACGGACTTTCTTGGGGGCTACGAGCAGTACTTC. V usage is TRBV4-1 and J usage is TRBJ2-7; D possibly uses TRBD1 or TRBD2 (5 bases each). CDR1 is MGHRA and CDR2 is YSYEKL in the germline V gene. The CDR3 is 16 residues long. V was clipped by 4 bases and J by 3 bases, with 19 bases between them.

This clone was seen a handful of times. The CDR3 reads CASSPTRGTVFF. The CDR3 DNA is TGTGCCAGCTCACCAACGAGGGGTACGGTTTTCTTT. V usage is TRBV18 and J usage is TRBJ1-1; D perhaps matches TRBD1 (5 bases). The germline CDR1 and CDR2 sequences are KGHSH and LQKENI. V was cut by 2 bases and J by 13 bases, with 14 bases left in between. The CDR3 extends over 12 amino acids.

As to this clone: An end of the junction differs from the germline gene, which may be a read error. This CDR3 is CASSTQGGGYGYTF. Written as DNA, the CDR3 is TGTGCCAGCAGTACCCAGGGGGGCGGCTATGGCTACACCTTC. The V and J genes are TRBV10-3 and TRBJ1-2; 7 bases fit TRBD1. The CDR3 has 14 amino acids. In germline, CDR1 is ENHRY, CDR2 SYGVKD.

As DNA, the CDR3 is TGTGCCAGTAGTATCGGGCAGGGGTCTAGAAATTCACCCCTCCACTTT. Translation: CASSIGQGSRNSPLHF. The chain links TRBV19 to TRBJ1-6; perhaps TRBD1 as D (6 bases). Trimming pared 3 bases from V and 7 bases from J, leaving 16 bases between. The CDR3 loop spans 16 amino acids. The V gene's germline CDR1 is LNHDA and CDR2 SQIVND (reference sequence).

The chain carries TRBV6-5 and TRBJ2-3, with a weak D call TRBD1 (6 bases). V lost 3 bases to trimming and J lost 6 bases, with 16 bases between them. The V gene's germline CDR1 is MNHEY and CDR2 SVGAGI. The CDR3 runs to 15 residues. Here the CDR3 reads CASSYGGSQGDTQYF. The CDR3 coding sequence is TGTGCCAGCAGTTATGGCGGCTCCCAGGGGGATACGCAGTATTTT.

The chain recombines TRBV10-1 with TRBJ1-6; TRBD1 might be the D (6 bases). The length of the CDR3 is 17 residues. V lost 2 bases to trimming and J lost 9 bases, with 20 bases between them. CDR1 and CDR2 (germline): WNHNN, SYGVQD (reference sequence). DNA for the CDR3: TGCGCCAGCAGTGAGGGTACACTTGGGGGGGCTGGTTCACCCCTCCACTTT. This sequence encodes CASSEGTLGGAGSPLHF.

This clone was counted ten times or more. The rearrangement joins TRBV11-2 to TRBJ1-2, with D possibly being TRBD1 (5 bases). CDR3 length equals 15 residues. Looked up from germline, CDR1 is SGHAT and CDR2 is FQNNGV. Trimming shortened V by 3 bases and J by 4 bases, and 15 bases separated the two germline ends. CDR3 in DNA: TGTGCCAGCAGCTTCTTAAGGAGTGGGGGCTATGGCTACACCTTC. This codes for CASSFLRSGGYGYTF.

This clone was observed a few times. The chain combines TRBV6-1 with TRBJ2-7, with D perhaps TRBD1 (5 bases). The V and J ends lost 3 bases and 3 bases respectively, with 9 bases between them. Germline CDR1 is MNHNS and CDR2 is SASEGT. The CDR3 consists of 13 residues. Here the CDR3 reads CASSDTGVYEQYV. In DNA form, the CDR3 reads TGTGCCAGCAGTGATACAGGAGTCTACGAGCAGTACGTC.

This clone was observed a handful of times. V gene TRBV6-5 combines with J gene TRBJ1-1; no clear D gene. The CDR3 is made up of 13 amino acids. From germline, CDR1 is MNHEY and CDR2 SVGAGI. Trimming removed 2 bases from V and 5 bases from J, with 9 bases in between. Written as DNA, the CDR3 is TGTGCCAGCAGTTACGGCCCCGGGACTGAAGCTTTCTTT. As protein: CASSYGPGTEAFF.

This clone was observed a single time. The chain carries TRBV2 and TRBJ1-4; D remains unclear. This CDR3 is 14 amino acids long. Deletions cut 6 bases from V and 2 bases from J, with 10 bases between. Germline V CDR1 and CDR2: SNHLY, FYNNEI. The CDR3 sequence: CASRVGWTNEKLFF. CDR3 nucleotide sequence: TGTGCCAGCAGGGTGGGTTGGACTAATGAAAAACTGTTTTTT.

The J gene is TRBJ1-2, the V gene TRBV5-6, with D perhaps TRBD1 (5 bases). With 6 bases removed from V and 6 bases from J, the gap between germline ends came to 12 bases. Germline-derived CDR1 and CDR2 are SGHDT and YYEEEE. There are 12 residues in the CDR3. The CDR3 sequence is CASNRQRNGYTF. The CDR3 bases are TGTGCCAGCAACAGACAGAGAAATGGCTACACCTTC.

This clone came up a few times. The genes are TRBV10-2 and TRBJ1-2; 9 positions match TRBD1. V shed 10 bases, J shed 5 bases, and the junction held 8 bases outside the gene matches. The CDR3 has 13 residues. Germline values: CDR1 WSHSY, CDR2 SAAADI. The CDR3: CATLPGQGYGYTF. CDR3 DNA: TGCGCCACCTTGCCGGGACAGGGATATGGCTACACCTTC.

The chain combines TRBV12-5 with TRBJ2-1, with 9 bases aligning to TRBD1. Germline V gene sequence: CDR1 LGHNT, CDR2 FRNRAP. V trimming: 0 bases; J trimming: 9 bases; junction bases outside the gene matches: 9. CDR3 size: 16 residues. The CDR3 loop reads CASGLVVGTGMGEQFF. The CDR3 nucleotides read TGTGCTAGTGGTTTGGTAGTAGGGACAGGGATGGGTGAGCAGTTCTTC.

There are many counts of this clone. This chain connects TRBV5-6 to TRBJ1-1; no clear D gene. In germline, CDR1 is SGHDT, CDR2 YYEEEE. This CDR3 is 12 amino acids long. Between the trimmed V and J ends, which lost 5 bases and 8 bases, there was a span of 13 bases. The CDR3 DNA is TGTGCCAGCAGACGTGACCCGGGGGAAGCTTTCTTT. Protein sequence: CASRRDPGEAFF.

The chain couples TRBV11-3 to TRBJ2-1, with 9 nucleotides matching TRBD2. V dropped 0 bases and J dropped 7; count of bases not matched to a gene: 4. Germline assignment: CDR1 SGHNT and CDR2 YENEEA. The CDR3 covers 15 residues. In nucleotides, the CDR3 is TGTGCCAGCAGCTTAGATGCGGCGGGGGGGAATGAGCAGTTCTTC. Residues: CASSLDAAGGNEQFF.

This chain connects TRBV2 to TRBJ1-2; D is ambiguous. Germline V lookup: CDR1 SNHLY, CDR2 FYNNEI. V lost 3 bases and J lost 7, with 9 bases in between. The CDR3 length is 12 residues. CDR3 region: CASSDRPGGYTF. The CDR3 DNA reads as TGTGCCAGCAGTGACCGTCCGGGTGGCTACACCTTC.